The 25 T cell receptor beta chains below all came from one sample that was sequenced in a study of blood T cell repertoires in COVID-19. Assay used: immunoSEQ multiplex PCR; TCRdb lists only in-frame clones, some missing. This table holds approximately 96,000 clones, about 85% found once. Sequencing was performed on peripheral blood. The receptors come from a woman over 75 with acute or convalescent COVID-19.

The rearrangement joins TRBV4-1 to TRBJ2-2, with TRBD2 matching over 9 bases. The CDR3 runs 18 residues. The ends lost 1 base at V and 1 base at J; junction bases unmatched: 7. CDR1 MGHRA and CDR2 YSYEKL come from the germline V gene. Written as DNA, the CDR3 is TGCGCCAGCAGCCAAGCTCGGGGAGCGGGGGGGAACACCGGGGAGCTGTTTTTT. Translated, it gives CASSQARGAGGNTGELFF.

The rearrangement joins TRBV27 to TRBJ1-4, with 8 bases matching TRBD1. Unmatched junction bases numbered 6, after V lost 5 bases and J lost 4 bases. This CDR3 has 15 amino acids. From germline, CDR1 is MNHEY and CDR2 SMNVEV (reference sequence). The CDR3, as DNA: TGTGCCAGCAGTCGAGGGGACAGGCTTAATGAAAAACTGTTTTTT. Its protein product is CASSRGDRLNEKLFF. Full variable domain (outside the CDR3, taken from reference TRBV27 and TRBJ1-4): EAQVTQNPRYLITVTGKKLTVTCSQNMNHEYMSWYRQDPGLGLRQIYYSMNVEVTDKGDVPEGYKVSRKEKRNFPLILESPSPNQTSLYFCASSRGDRLNEKLFFGSGTQLSVL.

V and J are TRBV6-6 and TRBJ2-1, with D hard to call. CDR1 is MNHNY, CDR2 SVGAGI, per germline (reference sequence). Trimming stripped 2 bases from V and 0 bases from J, with 11 bases between. The CDR3 has 16 residues. The CDR3 protein is CASSYERLSSYNEQFF. CDR3 in DNA: TGTGCCAGCAGTTACGAGAGGCTCAGCTCCTACAATGAGCAGTTCTTC.

The chain joins TRBV4-2 to TRBJ1-1, with D perhaps TRBD1 (6 bases). V was cut by 1 base and J by 1 base, with 16 bases left in between. The germline CDR1 and CDR2 sequences are LGHNA and YNFKEQ. The CDR3 totals 17 residues. CDR3 in amino acids: CASSQGTGREPNTEAFF. CDR3 coding DNA: TGTGCCAGCAGCCAAGGCACAGGGCGGGAGCCGAACACTGAAGCTTTCTTT.

The CDR3 coding sequence is TGTGCCAGCAGTTCGACCGGGACAGGGAGGTACGAGCAGTACTTC. It codes for CASSSTGTGRYEQYF. The rearrangement uses TRBV28 and TRBJ2-7, with 9 bases aligning to TRBD1. There are 15 residues in the CDR3. The germline V gene encodes CDR1 MDHEN and CDR2 SYDVKM. The trim removed 4 bases at V and 4 bases at J, leaving 8 bases unmatched.

This clone was observed once. The chain combines TRBV27 with TRBJ2-7; 8 nucleotides match TRBD1. Unmatched junction bases numbered 4, after V lost 6 bases and J lost 0 bases. The CDR3 is 14 amino acids. Germline V lookup: CDR1 MNHEY, CDR2 SMNVEV (reference sequence). CDR3 sequence reads: CASRLTGASYEQYF. CDR3 nucleotide sequence: TGTGCCAGCAGACTGACAGGGGCCTCCTACGAGCAGTACTTC.

The chain couples TRBV2 to TRBJ2-3, with TRBD1 identical over 7 bases. The CDR3 has 14 amino acids. The junction had 5 bases not matched to a gene; V was cut back by 5 bases and J by 3 bases. The germline V gene encodes CDR1 SNHLY and CDR2 FYNNEI. In DNA form, the CDR3 reads TGTGCCAGCAGTTCCGAGACAGGGACAGATACGCAGTATTTT. Its protein is CASSSETGTDTQYF.

This clone was seen a single time. This rearrangement joins TRBV11-2 to TRBJ1-2, with 8 bases aligning to TRBD1. The V and J ends lost 6 bases and 4 bases, in that order; junction bases with no gene match: 19. The CDR3 runs to 18 residues. Per germline, CDR1 SGHAT and CDR2 FQNNGV. CDR3 region: CASSTLRGYRTGFYGYTF. The CDR3 nucleotides read TGTGCCAGCAGTACACTTAGGGGTTATAGGACAGGGTTCTATGGCTACACCTTC.

The chain carries TRBV18 and TRBJ2-2; 7 bases map to TRBD2. The V gene's germline CDR1 is KGHSH and CDR2 LQKENI. Losses at the gene ends were 6 bases for V and 0 bases for J; bases not matched to a gene: 7. The CDR3 contains 16 residues. CDR3 amino acids: CASSQNGGSNTGELFF. The CDR3, as DNA: TGTGCCAGCTCGCAAAACGGGGGGTCGAACACCGGGGAGCTGTTTTTT. The variable domain in full, completed from reference TRBV18 and TRBJ2-2, reads NAGVMQNPRHLVRRRGQEARLRCSPMKGHSHVYWYRQLPEEGLKFMVYLQKENIIDESGMPKERFSAEFPKEGPSILRIQQVVRGDSAAYFCASSQNGGSNTGELFFGEGSRLTVL.

J is TRBJ1-2 and V is TRBV15; D is perhaps TRBD1 (6 bases). V lost 0 bases to trimming and J lost 7 bases, with 30 bases between them. The germline gives CDR1 LNHNV, CDR2 YYDKDF (reference sequence). The CDR3 sequence is 20 residues long. The CDR3 nucleotides are TGTGCCACCAGCAGAGATCTAGGGCCAGGGAGGGGGAGGCCTTGGCTTGGCTACACCTTC. It translates to CATSRDLGPGRGRPWLGYTF.

The rearrangement links TRBV5-4 to TRBJ1-3, with 7 bases identical to TRBD1. The germline V gene has CDR1 SGHNT and CDR2 YYREEE (reference sequence). V lost 4 bases and J lost 0; bases outside the gene matches: 7. This CDR3 spans 16 amino acids. Written as DNA, the CDR3 is TGTGCCAGCAGCCTACAGGGGACTTACTCTGGAAACACCATATATTTT. This codes for CASSLQGTYSGNTIYF.

The gene calls are TRBV3-1 (or the pseudogene TRBV3-2) and TRBJ1-2; 8 bases are a match to TRBD1. The CDR3 has 12 residues. The germline V gene encodes CDR1 LGHDT and CDR2 YNNKEL (reference sequence). With 3 bases clipped from V and 8 bases from J, the junction kept 2 bases outside the gene matches. CDR3 DNA: TGTGCCAGCAGCCAGGGACAGGAAGGCTACACCTTC. It codes for CASSQGQEGYTF.

The V and J genes are TRBV7-9 and TRBJ1-1, with TRBD1 as a possible D gene (5 bases). V dropped 8 bases and J dropped 0 bases, with 10 bases sitting between them. The CDR3 loop spans 13 amino acids. The V gene's germline CDR1 is SEHNR and CDR2 FQNEAQ (reference sequence). CDR3 sequence: CASAGHLNTEAFF. CDR3 DNA: TGTGCCAGCGCCGGACACTTGAACACTGAAGCTTTCTTT.

The chain has TRBV28 and TRBJ2-4; 11 positions agree with TRBD1. J lost 3 bases, V lost 5 bases, and 12 bases had no gene match. In germline, CDR1 is MDHEN, CDR2 SYDVKM. The CDR3 has 18 amino acids. CDR3 region: CASSPPGTGGRDKNIQYF. For the CDR3, the DNA is TGTGCCAGCAGTCCCCCCGGGACAGGGGGAAGGGACAAAAACATTCAGTACTTC.

The CDR3 is CASSRVGGVTNEKLFF. CDR3 DNA: TGTGCCAGCAGCCGTGTCGGGGGGGTAACTAATGAAAAACTGTTTTTT. The chain has TRBV7-2 and TRBJ1-4; D may be TRBD1 (5 bases). The CDR3 runs 16 residues. Germline V lookup: CDR1 SGHTA, CDR2 FQGNSA. The V end was cut by 5 bases, the J end by 1 base, with 14 bases between.

This sequence joins TRBV14 and TRBJ1-2; weak D call: TRBD1 (5 bases). With 0 bases removed from V and 5 bases from J, the gap between germline ends came to 10 bases. Germline values: CDR1 SGHDN, CDR2 FVKESK. The CDR3 runs to 14 residues. The CDR3 region is CASSQDRGRYGYTF. CDR3 DNA: TGTGCCAGCAGCCAAGATCGGGGGAGGTATGGCTACACCTTC.

The V and J genes are TRBV21-1 and TRBJ1-2; TRBD1 reflects the table's D call only, with no check against the DNA. TRBV21-1 is flagged as a pseudogene. The CDR3 spans 15 residues. The CDR3 DNA sequence: TGTGCCAGCAGCGCTCCGGGACAGGGGCCCGGTGGCTACACCTTC. This encodes CASSAPGQGPGGYTF.

V gene TRBV28 combines with J gene TRBJ1-2; 10 nucleotides align to TRBD1. CDR3 size: 16 residues. Germline lookup yields CDR1 MDHEN and CDR2 SYDVKM. J gave up 4 bases and V 4 bases, and 9 bases lay outside the gene matches. Written as DNA, the CDR3 is TGTGCCAGCAGTTCCGCCGCCGGGACAGGGGTCTATGGCTACACCTTC. Translating it yields CASSSAAGTGVYGYTF.

The chain links TRBV6-2 or TRBV6-3 to TRBJ1-2; 10 bases align to TRBD1. The germline V gene encodes CDR1 MNHEY and CDR2 SVGEGT. V dropped 4 bases and J dropped 8; count of bases not matched to a gene: 13. The CDR3 sequence is 16 residues long. The CDR3: CASSFSLNGQGEGYTF. CDR3 DNA sequence: TGTGCCAGCAGTTTCTCCTTAAACGGACAGGGGGAAGGCTACACCTTC.

The chain links TRBV7-9 to TRBJ2-7, with D possibly being TRBD1 (5 bases). CDR3 size: 15 residues. In germline, CDR1 is SEHNR, CDR2 FQNEAQ (reference sequence). V was cut by 2 bases and J by 5 bases, with 16 bases left in between. The DNA of the CDR3 is TGTGCCAGCAGCTTACTAAAGGGGTATGCAAACGAGCAGTACTTC. It translates to CASSLLKGYANEQYF.

V gene TRBV4-1 combines with J gene TRBJ2-5; TRBD1 might be the D (6 bases). This CDR3 has 18 residues. The germline V gene has CDR1 MGHRA and CDR2 YSYEKL. V was clipped by 0 bases and J by 2 bases, with 19 bases between them. The DNA of the CDR3 is TGCGCCAGCAGCCAAGACGCCCCCCACAGGGCAGGACAAGAGACCCAGTACTTC. This encodes CASSQDAPHRAGQETQYF.

This sequence joins TRBV3-1 (or the pseudogene TRBV3-2) and TRBJ1-5; D is unresolved. The CDR3 covers 15 residues. CDR1 and CDR2 (germline): LGHDT, YNNKEL (reference sequence). Trimming removed 4 bases at V and 4 bases at J, with 14 bases between. The CDR3 spells CASSPGEGWNQPQHF. The CDR3 DNA reads as TGTGCCAGCAGCCCCGGGGAGGGTTGGAATCAGCCCCAGCATTTT.

About this clone: The sample carries other DNA sequences with the same CDR3. The chain combines TRBV2 with TRBJ1-1, with D unclear. Trimming stripped 0 bases from V and 0 bases from J, with 8 bases between. Germline CDR1 SNHLY, CDR2 FYNNEI. CDR3 length: 15 residues. The CDR3 coding sequence is TGTGCCAGCAGTGAAGCCGGGAGAATGAACACTGAAGCTTTCTTT. It yields the protein CASSEAGRMNTEAFF. Full variable domain (outside the CDR3, taken from reference TRBV2 and TRBJ1-1): EPEVTQTPSHQVTQMGQEVILRCVPISNHLYFYWYRQILGQKVEFLVSFYNNEISEKSEIFDDQFSVERPDGSNFTLKIRSTKLEDSAMYFCASSEAGRMNTEAFFGQGTRLTVV.

This chain joins TRBV5-1 and TRBJ2-1; TRBD1 aligns across 8 bases. Per the germline V gene, CDR1 is SGHRS and CDR2 is YFSETQ. The V segment lost 3 bases and the J segment 4 bases; nucleotides outside the gene matches: 6. The CDR3 extends over 15 amino acids. The CDR3 region is CASSWGQAVYNEQFF. CDR3 bases: TGCGCCAGCAGCTGGGGACAGGCTGTATACAATGAGCAGTTCTTC.

This clone was observed a handful of times. The chain uses TRBV5-6 and TRBJ1-1; TRBD1 matches 8 bases. The CDR3 extends over 13 amino acids. Losses at the gene ends were 4 bases for V and 8 bases for J; bases not matched to a gene: 7. Per germline, CDR1 SGHDT and CDR2 YYEEEE. The CDR3 sequence: CASSPMTGVEAFF. CDR3 DNA: TGTGCCAGCAGCCCGATGACAGGGGTCGAAGCTTTCTTT.